This T cell receptor beta chain is from a study of circulating tumor DNA in untreated peripheral T-cell lymphoma. Produced via immunoSEQ multiplex PCR; TCRdb's table is partial and in-frame only. The sample contains 6,600 or so clones, about 66% of which appear only once. The V end was cut by 5 bases, the J end by 4 bases, with 14 bases between. The CDR3 is 15 residues long. Per the germline V gene, CDR1 is SGHNT and CDR2 is YENEEA. This clone came up a few times. The chain couples TRBV11-3 to TRBJ2-2, with D unresolved. The receptor was isolated from a human donor with peripheral T-cell lymphoma. The sample was tumor tissue. As DNA, the CDR3 is TGTGCCAGCAGCCGCCAGGTGACGGGCACCGGGGAGCTGTTTTTT. The encoded protein is CASSRQVTGTGELFF.